This entry features one T cell receptor (beta chain) sequence. Time point described: newly diagnosed GD, antithyroid drugs for less than 3 months. PBMCs provided the RNA from which the TCR library was made. Arm-PCR of CDR3 regions and iRepertoire HTBI primers were the basis on which TCR beta libraries were built. TCRdb redid the calling of the multiplex PCR reads with MiXCR, one entry per CDR3 protein. The sample shows roughly 440,000 distinct CDR3 sequences, roughly 17% of them seen only once. This specimen comes from a study of regulatory T cells in long-lasting Graves disease. The same specimen was also included in a second study, on T cells in Graves' hyperthyroidism and ophthalmopathy.

The input for sequencing was peripheral blood mononuclear cells (PBMCs), taken at new diagnosis, from a patient treated with antithyroid drugs. This sequence was found in a woman aged 18-29 years with Graves disease.

The CDR3 loop is CASSMESTDTQYF. Written as DNA, the CDR3 is TGTGCCAGCAGCATGGAGAGCACAGATACGCAGTATTTT. V gene TRBV7-9 combines with J gene TRBJ2-3; D ambiguous. V dropped 5 bases and J dropped 0 bases, with 6 bases sitting between them. The CDR3 sequence is 13 residues long. Germline-derived CDR1 and CDR2 are SEHNR and FQNEAQ (reference sequence). The entire variable domain, with the rest obtained from reference TRBV7-9 and TRBJ2-3, is as follows: DTGVSQNPRHKITKRGQNVTFRCDPISEHNRLYWYRQTLGQGPEFLTYFQNEAQLEKSRLLSDRFSAERPKGSFSTLEIQRTEQGDSAMYLCASSMESTDTQYFGPGTRLTVL.